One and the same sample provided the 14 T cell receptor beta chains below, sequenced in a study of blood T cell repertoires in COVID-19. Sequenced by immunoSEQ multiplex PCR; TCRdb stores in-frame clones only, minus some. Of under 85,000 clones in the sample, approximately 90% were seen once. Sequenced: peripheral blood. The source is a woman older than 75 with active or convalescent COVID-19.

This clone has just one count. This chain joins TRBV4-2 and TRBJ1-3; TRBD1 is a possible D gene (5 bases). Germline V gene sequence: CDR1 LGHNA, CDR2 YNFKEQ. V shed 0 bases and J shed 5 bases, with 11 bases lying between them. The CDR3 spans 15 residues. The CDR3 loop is CASSQEGGARNTIYF. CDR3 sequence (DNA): TGTGCCAGCAGCCAAGAAGGTGGGGCACGAAACACCATATATTTT.

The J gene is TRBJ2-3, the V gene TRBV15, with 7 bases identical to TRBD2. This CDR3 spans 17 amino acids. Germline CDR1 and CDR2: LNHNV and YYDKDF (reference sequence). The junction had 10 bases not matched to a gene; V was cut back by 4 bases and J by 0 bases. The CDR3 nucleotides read TGTGCCACCAGCAATCCTTGGCTAGCGGCTAGCACAGATACGCAGTATTTT. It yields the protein CATSNPWLAASTDTQYF.

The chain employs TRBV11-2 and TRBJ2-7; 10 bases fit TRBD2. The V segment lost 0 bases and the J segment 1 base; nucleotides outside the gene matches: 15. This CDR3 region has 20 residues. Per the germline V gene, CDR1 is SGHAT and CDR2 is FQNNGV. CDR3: CASSLDAPPSGRALSYEQYF. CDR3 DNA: TGTGCCAGCAGCTTAGACGCTCCCCCCAGCGGGAGGGCGCTGTCCTACGAGCAGTACTTC.

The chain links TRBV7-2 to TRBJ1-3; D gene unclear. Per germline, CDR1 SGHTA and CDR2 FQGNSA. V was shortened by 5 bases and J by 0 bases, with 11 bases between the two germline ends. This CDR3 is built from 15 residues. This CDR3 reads CASSLSWHSGNTIYF. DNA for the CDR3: TGTGCCAGCAGCCTCTCGTGGCACTCTGGAAACACCATATATTTT.

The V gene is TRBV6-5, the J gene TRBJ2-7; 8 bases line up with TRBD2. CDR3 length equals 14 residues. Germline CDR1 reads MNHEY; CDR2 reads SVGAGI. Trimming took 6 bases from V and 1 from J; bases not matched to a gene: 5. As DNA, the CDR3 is TGTGCCAGCAGCATGGCGGGAGGTTCCTACGAGCAGTACTTC. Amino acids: CASSMAGGSYEQYF.

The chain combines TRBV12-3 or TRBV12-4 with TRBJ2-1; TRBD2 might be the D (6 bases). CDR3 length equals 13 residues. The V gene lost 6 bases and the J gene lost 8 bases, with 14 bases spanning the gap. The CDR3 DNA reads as TGTGCCAGCAGACGCGCCGGGAGTCATGAGCAGTTCTTC. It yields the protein CASRRAGSHEQFF.

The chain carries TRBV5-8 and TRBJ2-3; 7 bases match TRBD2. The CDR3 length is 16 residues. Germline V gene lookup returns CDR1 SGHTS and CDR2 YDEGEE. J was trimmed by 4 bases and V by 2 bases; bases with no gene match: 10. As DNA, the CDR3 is TGTGCCAGCAGCTTCAGGACTAACCGGGGGGCAGATACGCAGTATTTT. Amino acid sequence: CASSFRTNRGADTQYF.

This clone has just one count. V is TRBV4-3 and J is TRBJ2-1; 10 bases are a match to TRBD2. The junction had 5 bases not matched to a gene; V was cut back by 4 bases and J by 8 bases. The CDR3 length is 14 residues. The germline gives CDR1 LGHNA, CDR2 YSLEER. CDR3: CASSRAGGPYEQFF. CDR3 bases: TGCGCCAGCAGCCGAGCGGGGGGGCCGTATGAGCAGTTCTTC.

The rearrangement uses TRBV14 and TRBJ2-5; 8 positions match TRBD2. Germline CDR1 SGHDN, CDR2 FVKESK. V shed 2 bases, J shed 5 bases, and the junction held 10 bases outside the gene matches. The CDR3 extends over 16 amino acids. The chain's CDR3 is CASSQRTSLGRETQYF. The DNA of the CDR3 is TGTGCCAGCAGCCAAAGGACTAGCCTTGGTCGCGAGACCCAGTACTTC.

This CDR3 is CASSLGSSGGHTDTQYF. CDR3 nucleotides: TGTGCCAGCAGCTTAGGATCTAGCGGGGGCCACACAGATACGCAGTATTTT. This chain links TRBV7-9 with TRBJ2-3, with 10 bases fitting TRBD2. V shed 1 base, J shed 2 bases, and the junction held 6 bases outside the gene matches. This CDR3 has 17 residues. The germline gives CDR1 SEHNR, CDR2 FQNEAQ (reference sequence).

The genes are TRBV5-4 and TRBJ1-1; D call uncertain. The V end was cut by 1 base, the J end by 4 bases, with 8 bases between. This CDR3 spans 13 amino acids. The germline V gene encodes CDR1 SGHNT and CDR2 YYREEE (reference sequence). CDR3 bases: TGTGCCAGCAGCTTGTCCGGTGTCACTGAAGCTTTCTTT. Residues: CASSLSGVTEAFF.

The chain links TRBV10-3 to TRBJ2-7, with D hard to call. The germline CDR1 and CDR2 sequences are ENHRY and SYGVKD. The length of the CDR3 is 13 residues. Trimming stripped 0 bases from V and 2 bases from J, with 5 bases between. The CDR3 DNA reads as TGTGCCATCAGTGAGTCCGTCCCCTACGAGCAGTACTTC. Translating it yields CAISESVPYEQYF.

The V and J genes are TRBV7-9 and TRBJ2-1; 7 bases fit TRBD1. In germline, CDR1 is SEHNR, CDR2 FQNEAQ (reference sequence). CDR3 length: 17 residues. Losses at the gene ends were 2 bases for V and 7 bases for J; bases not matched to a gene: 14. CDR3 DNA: TGTGCCAGCAGCTTATGGGGTAGGGGGCCAGTAGGGAATGAGCAGTTCTTC. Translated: CASSLWGRGPVGNEQFF.

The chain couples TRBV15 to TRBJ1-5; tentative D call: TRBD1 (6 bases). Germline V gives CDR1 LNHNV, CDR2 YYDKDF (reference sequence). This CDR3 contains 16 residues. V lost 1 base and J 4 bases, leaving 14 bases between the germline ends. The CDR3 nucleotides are TGTGCCACCAGCAGAGGGGAGGGGGGTCGGAATCAGCCCCAGCATTTT. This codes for CATSRGEGGRNQPQHF. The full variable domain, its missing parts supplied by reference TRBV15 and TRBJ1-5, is DAMVIQNPRYQVTQFGKPVTLSCSQTLNHNVMYWYQQKSSQAPKLLFHYYDKDFNNEADTPDNFQSRRPNTSFCFLDIRSPGLGDTAMYLCATSRGEGGRNQPQHFGDGTRLSIL.